Below are 5 T cell receptor beta chains sequenced from a single sample in a study of T cell responses to AZD1222 COVID-19 vaccine. Generated by immunoSEQ multiplex PCR, the TCRdb table keeps only in-frame clones and is missing some. Of 65,000 to 90,000 clones listed, approximately 90% were seen once; the top ten hold roughly 1.2%. The sample here was peripheral blood, taken 28 days after the second AZD1222 dose. These receptor sequences come from an adult who received the AZD1222 COVID-19 vaccine.

This sequence joins TRBV19 and TRBJ2-1, with 9 bases lining up with TRBD2. CDR1 and CDR2 from the germline V gene are LNHDA and SQIVND (reference sequence). With V trimmed by 3 bases and J by 6 bases, 3 bases remained unmatched. CDR3 length equals 14 residues. The CDR3 region is CASSMAGGPNEQFF. The CDR3 DNA is TGTGCCAGTAGTATGGCGGGAGGGCCCAATGAGCAGTTCTTC.

This chain uses TRBV5-8 with TRBJ1-6; 9 bases align to TRBD1. The junction had 7 bases not matched to a gene; V was cut back by 4 bases and J by 2 bases. CDR1 and CDR2 (germline): SGHTS, YDEGEE. This CDR3 contains 17 residues. The CDR3 DNA reads TGTGCCAGCAGCGGGGGACAGGGAACAACCTATAATTCACCCCTCCACTTT. Translated: CASSGGQGTTYNSPLHF.

This chain links TRBV5-5 with TRBJ1-3, with D possibly TRBD1 on 5 matching bases. V was clipped by 0 bases and J by 0 bases, with 10 bases between them. Germline V gene sequence: CDR1 SGHKS, CDR2 YYEKEE (reference sequence). This CDR3 is 16 amino acids long. The CDR3 is CASSLAGDFSGNTIYF. The DNA for the CDR3 is TGTGCCAGCAGCTTGGCCGGGGACTTCTCTGGAAACACCATATATTTT.

The chain recombines TRBV7-2 with TRBJ2-7; no clear D. CDR3 size: 11 residues. The V and J ends lost 1 base and 4 bases respectively, with 2 bases between them. Looked up from germline, CDR1 is SGHTA and CDR2 is FQGNSA. In DNA form, the CDR3 reads TGTGCCAGCAGCTTAGAGTACGAGCAGTACTTC. It codes for CASSLEYEQYF.

The V call is TRBV24-1, the J call TRBJ2-1; 13 nucleotides agree with TRBD2. The trim removed 5 bases at V and 8 bases at J, leaving 5 bases unmatched. This CDR3 comprises 15 residues. CDR1 and CDR2 (germline): KGHDR, SFDVKD. The CDR3 protein is CATSAWTSGRDEQFF. CDR3 sequence (DNA): TGTGCCACCAGTGCCTGGACTAGCGGGAGAGATGAGCAGTTCTTC.